This entry describes one T cell receptor beta chain. This sample was included in a study of Tregs in tolerant kidney transplant recipients. Libraries were prepared by immunoSEQ multiplex PCR; TCRdb keeps only in-frame clonotypes and omits some of them. Among about 110,000 clones, 90% were seen once, and the ten largest hold just under 0.35%. The CDR3 extends over 18 amino acids. The J segment lost 8 bases and the V segment lost 3 bases, leaving 18 bases of the junction unmatched. CDR1 SGHDT and CDR2 YYEEEE come from the germline V gene. The V gene is TRBV5-6, the J gene TRBJ1-2; 11 bases map to TRBD1. The sample was CD4+ T cells from blood, taken before the transplant. This sequence was found in a human donor who received a combined kidney and bone marrow transplant. This CDR3 reads CASSSVILVGQGVLGYTF. CDR3 DNA: TGTGCCAGCAGCTCCGTTATTCTAGTGGGACAGGGGGTATTGGGCTACACCTTC.